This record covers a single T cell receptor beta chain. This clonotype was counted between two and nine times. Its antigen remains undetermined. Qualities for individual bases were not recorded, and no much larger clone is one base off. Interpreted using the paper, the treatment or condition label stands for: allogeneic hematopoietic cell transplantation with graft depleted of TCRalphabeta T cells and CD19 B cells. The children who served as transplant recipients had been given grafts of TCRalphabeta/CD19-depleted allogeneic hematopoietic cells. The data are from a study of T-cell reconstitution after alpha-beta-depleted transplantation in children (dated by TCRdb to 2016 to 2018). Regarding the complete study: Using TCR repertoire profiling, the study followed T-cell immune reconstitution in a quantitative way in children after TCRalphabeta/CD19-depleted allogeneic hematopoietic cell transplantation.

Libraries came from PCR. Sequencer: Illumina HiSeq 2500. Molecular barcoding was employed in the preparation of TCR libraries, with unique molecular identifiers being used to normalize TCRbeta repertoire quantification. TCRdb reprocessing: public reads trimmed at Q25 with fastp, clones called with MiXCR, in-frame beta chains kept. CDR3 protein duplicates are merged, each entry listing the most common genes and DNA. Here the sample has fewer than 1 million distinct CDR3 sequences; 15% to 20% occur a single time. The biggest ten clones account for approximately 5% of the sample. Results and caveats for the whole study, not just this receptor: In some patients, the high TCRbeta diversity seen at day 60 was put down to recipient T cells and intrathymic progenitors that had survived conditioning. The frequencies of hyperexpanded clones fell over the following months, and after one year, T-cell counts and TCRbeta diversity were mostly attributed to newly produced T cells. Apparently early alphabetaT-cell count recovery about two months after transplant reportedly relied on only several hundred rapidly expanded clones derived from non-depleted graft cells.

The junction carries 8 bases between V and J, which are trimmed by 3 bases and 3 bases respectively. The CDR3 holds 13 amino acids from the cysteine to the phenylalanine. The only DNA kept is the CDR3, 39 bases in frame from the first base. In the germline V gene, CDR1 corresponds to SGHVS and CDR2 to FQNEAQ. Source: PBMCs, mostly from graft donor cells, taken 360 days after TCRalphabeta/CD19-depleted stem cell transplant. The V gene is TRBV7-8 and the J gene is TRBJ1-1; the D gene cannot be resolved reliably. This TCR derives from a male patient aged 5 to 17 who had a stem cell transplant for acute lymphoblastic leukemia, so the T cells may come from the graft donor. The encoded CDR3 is CASSLYGDTEAFF. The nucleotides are TGTGCCAGCAGCTTGTACGGAGACACTGAAGCTTTCTTT. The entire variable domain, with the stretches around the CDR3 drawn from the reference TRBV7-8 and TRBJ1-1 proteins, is GAGVSQSPRYKVAKRGQDVALRCDPISGHVSLFWYQQALGQGPEFLTYFQNEAQLDKSGLPSDRFFAERPEGSVSTLKIQRTQQEDSAVYLCASSLYGDTEAFFGQGTRLTVV.